These 20 T cell receptor beta chains originate from one sample sequenced in a study of monozygotic twins with inflammatory bowel disease. After re-calling the 5' RACE reads, TCRdb lists one entry per CDR3 protein, DNA absent. The repertoire table contains about 99,000 distinct CDR3 sequences. Specimen: blood. Receptor source: a human donor with ulcerative colitis or Crohn's disease, or a healthy co-twin of an affected twin (not recorded which).

J is TRBJ2-3 and V is TRBV4-3. The CDR3 loop spans 14 amino acids. CDR1 is LGHNA and CDR2 is YSLEER in the germline V gene. The CDR3 region is CASSQDRVSDTQYF.

The chain recombines TRBV20-1 with TRBJ2-2. The length of the CDR3 is 14 residues. Germline V gene lookup returns CDR1 DFQATT and CDR2 SNEGSKA (reference sequence). This CDR3 is CSARGSSNTGELFF.

The V gene is TRBV9, the J gene TRBJ2-4. The CDR3 is 15 amino acids. Germline V CDR1 and CDR2: SGDLS, YYNGEE. CDR3 amino acids: CASSVAAGFWDMQYF.

V gene TRBV7-2 combines with J gene TRBJ2-6. Looked up from germline, CDR1 is SGHTA and CDR2 is FQGNSA. The CDR3 length is 16 residues. CDR3 amino acids: CASSLQSSSGANVLTF.

This chain links TRBV4-3 with TRBJ1-1. The V gene's germline CDR1 is LGHNA and CDR2 YSLEER. The CDR3 totals 15 residues. Here the CDR3 reads CASSHGTQVNSEAFF.

This chain links TRBV5-1 with TRBJ2-1. The CDR3 has 14 residues. Germline V CDR1 and CDR2: SGHRS, YFSETQ. Here the CDR3 reads CASSLVYSYNEQFF.

V gene TRBV11-3 combines with J gene TRBJ2-7; checking the TCRdb D call of TRBD1 is not possible without DNA. Germline CDR1 reads SGHNT; CDR2 reads YENEEA. The CDR3 is 17 amino acids. The chain's CDR3 is CASSSLDWDREIYEQYF.

The chain combines TRBV5-1 with TRBJ2-5; the TCRdb D gene call, TRBD1, has no DNA to confirm it. The CDR3 is 14 residues long. CDR1 and CDR2 (germline): SGHRS, YFSETQ. The CDR3 loop is CASSQGRGQETQYF.

The chain uses TRBV14 and TRBJ2-4; TCRdb's assignment of TRBD2 cannot be checked, as there is no DNA. The CDR3 is made up of 15 amino acids. Germline V gene lookup returns CDR1 SGHDN and CDR2 FVKESK. CDR3 loop: CASSQDSGRVGIQYF.

The gene calls are TRBV3-1 and TRBJ2-3; TCRdb's D call of TRBD2 is untestable without DNA. Germline CDR1 is LGHDT and CDR2 is YNNKEL (reference sequence). This CDR3 has 14 amino acids. The CDR3: CASSQEAGADTQYF.

This CDR3 is CASKGEEFGSPLHF. V is TRBV4-3 and J is TRBJ1-6; TCRdb's D call, TRBD1, is unchecked because there is no DNA. Germline assignment: CDR1 LGHNA and CDR2 YSLEER. This CDR3 comprises 14 residues.

CDR3 residues: CASEGFGGPAIYEQYF. The rearrangement joins TRBV25-1 to TRBJ2-7; TCRdb returns TRBD1, unconfirmable since there is no DNA. Germline V gene sequence: CDR1 MGHDK, CDR2 SYGVNS. The CDR3 totals 16 residues.

The rearrangement joins TRBV20-1 to TRBJ2-4; TCRdb returns TRBD1, unconfirmable since there is no DNA. The CDR3 has 15 residues. The V gene's germline CDR1 is DFQATT and CDR2 SNEGSKA (reference sequence). The CDR3 loop is CSARDAAGGGNIQYF.

This rearrangement joins TRBV18 to TRBJ1-6. The CDR3 has 16 residues. The germline gives CDR1 KGHSH, CDR2 LQKENI. CDR3 region: CASSPPGRGGYSPLHF.

The genes are TRBV12-3 or TRBV12-4 and TRBJ1-1; absent DNA, TCRdb's TRBD1 call cannot be checked. CDR3 length: 15 amino acids. The CDR3: CASSDPGGANTEAFF.

V and J are TRBV20-1 and TRBJ2-7; TCRdb designates TRBD1, a call that cannot be tested without DNA. This CDR3 spans 16 amino acids. From germline, CDR1 is DFQATT and CDR2 SNEGSKA (reference sequence). The CDR3 region is CSADRGRLEGANEQYF.

This chain uses TRBV5-1 with TRBJ2-3. This CDR3 has 14 amino acids. Germline V lookup: CDR1 SGHRS, CDR2 YFSETQ. The CDR3: CASSLDTSTDTQYF.

The chain recombines TRBV5-1 with TRBJ2-3; TCRdb gives TRBD2 as the D gene, but with no DNA this cannot be confirmed. In germline, CDR1 is SGHRS, CDR2 YFSETQ. The CDR3 loop spans 15 amino acids. The CDR3: CASSLGRDGADTQYF.

This rearrangement joins TRBV5-1 to TRBJ2-3. The CDR3 has 14 amino acids. Germline V gene data show CDR1 as SGHRS and CDR2 as YFSETQ. The chain's CDR3 is CASSLGPQEDTQYF.

The rearrangement joins TRBV12-3 or TRBV12-4 to TRBJ2-1; lacking DNA, the TRBD1 call made by TCRdb goes unchecked. This CDR3 has 15 residues. The CDR3 reads CASSKKGQGYNEQFF.